This passage covers 5 T cell receptor beta chains from one sample sequenced in a study of blood T cells in healthy people across ages. Then a second PCR, running about 7 to 11 cycles, was carried out with a sample-barcoded 5' primer and a J-beta primer mix. TCRdb reprocessed the 5' RACE reads with MiXCR, giving one entry per CDR3 protein. The sample has fewer than 750,000 distinct CDR3 sequences, 45% to 60% seen once; the top ten hold roughly 12%. The sample comprised blood. Receptor source: an elderly woman in good health.

This clonotype was picked up a small number of times. This chain uses TRBV14 with TRBJ2-5; a weak D match, TRBD2 (6 bases). The CDR3 loop spans 15 amino acids. V gave up 4 bases and J gave up 11 bases, with 23 bases separating them. Germline CDR1 SGHDN, CDR2 FVKESK. CDR3 amino acids: CASSPGRYGPWEQYF. Here the CDR3 DNA reads TGTGCCAGCAGCCCGGGGAGGTACGGTCCTTGGGAGCAGTACTTC. Variable domain in full (rest from reference TRBV14 and TRBJ2-5): EAGVTQFPSHSVIEKGQTVTLRCDPISGHDNLYWYRRVMGKEIKFLLHFVKESKQDESGMPNNRFLAERTGGTYSTLKVQPAELEDSGVYFCASSPGRYGPWEQYFGPGTRLLVL.

In its sample, this clonotype was seen a few times. This sequence joins TRBV5-1 and TRBJ1-1; 10 bases match TRBD1. Germline trimming cut 2 bases from V and 3 bases from J; bases unmatched to any gene: 10. The CDR3 length is 17 residues. Germline V gene lookup returns CDR1 SGHRS and CDR2 YFSETQ. The CDR3 DNA is TGCGCCAGCAGCTTAAGCCCGACAGGGGGCGGGTACACTGAAGCTTTCTTT. It specifies CASSLSPTGGGYTEAFF.

This clonotype showed up just a few times. The CDR3 coding sequence is TGTGCCAGCAGTGCGGGCAGCAATCAGCCCCAGCATTTT. Protein: CASSAGSNQPQHF. J is TRBJ1-5 and V is TRBV25-1; D is ambiguous. Trimming stripped 4 bases from V and 1 base from J, with 5 bases between. Germline CDR1 is MGHDK and CDR2 is SYGVNS. CDR3 length: 13 amino acids.

This chain connects TRBV5-1 to TRBJ2-2; TRBD2 aligns across 8 bases. The CDR3 spans 16 residues. CDR1 and CDR2 from the germline V gene are SGHRS and YFSETQ. V shed 4 bases and J 4 bases; nucleotides not matched to a gene: 9. CDR3 amino acids: CASSMAIGGATGELFF. Here the CDR3 DNA reads TGCGCCAGCAGCATGGCTATCGGGGGGGCCACCGGGGAGCTGTTTTTT.

With regard to this clonotype: Possible read error: a much larger clone is one base away. The chain couples TRBV28 to TRBJ1-2; a weak D match, TRBD1 (6 bases). The CDR3 has 13 amino acids. Germline CDR1 is MDHEN and CDR2 is SYDVKM. Trimming shortened V by 6 bases and J by 8 bases, and 16 bases separated the two germline ends. The CDR3 nucleotides are TGTGCCAGCAGCAGCGCGGGGGCGCGGGGCTACACCTTC. As protein: CASSSAGARGYTF.